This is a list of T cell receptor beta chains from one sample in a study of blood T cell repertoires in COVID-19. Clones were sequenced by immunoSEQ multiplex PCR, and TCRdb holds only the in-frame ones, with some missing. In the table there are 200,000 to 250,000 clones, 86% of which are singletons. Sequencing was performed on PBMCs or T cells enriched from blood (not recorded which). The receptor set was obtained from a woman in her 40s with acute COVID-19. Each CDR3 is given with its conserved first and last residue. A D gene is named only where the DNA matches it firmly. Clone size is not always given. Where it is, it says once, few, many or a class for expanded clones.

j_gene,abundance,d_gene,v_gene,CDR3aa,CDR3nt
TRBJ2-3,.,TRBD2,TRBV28,CASSLGTSGRGEGF,TGTGCCAGCAGTTTAGGAACCAGCGGGAGAGGTGAAGGCTTT
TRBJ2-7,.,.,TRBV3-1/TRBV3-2,CASSQGGYYEQYF,TGTGCCAGCAGCCAAGGAGGCTACTACGAGCAGTACTTC
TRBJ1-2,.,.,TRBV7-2,CASSLEWLGAAGYTF,TGTGCCAGCAGCTTAGAGTGGCTAGGGGCGGCTGGCTACACCTTC
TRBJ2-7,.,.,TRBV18,CASSPRRDSYEQYF,TGTGCCAGCTCACCTCGACGGGATTCCTACGAGCAGTACTTC
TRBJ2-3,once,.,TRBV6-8,CASTTVSTDTQYF,TGTGCCAGTACGACAGTTAGCACAGATACGCAGTATTTT
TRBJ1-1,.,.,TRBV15,CATSRARGTEAFF,TGTGCCACCAGCAGAGCTCGGGGGACTGAAGCTTTCTTT
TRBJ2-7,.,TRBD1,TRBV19,CASSTGGRYEQYF,TGTGCCAGTAGTACAGGGGGCAGGTACGAGCAGTACTTC
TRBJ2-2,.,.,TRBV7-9,CASSLNGNTGELFF,TGTGCCAGCAGCTTAAACGGGAACACCGGGGAGCTGTTTTTT
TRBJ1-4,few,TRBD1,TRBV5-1,CASSLAGQTLSKLFF,TGCGCCAGCAGCTTGGCGGGACAGACCTTGAGTAAACTGTTTTTT
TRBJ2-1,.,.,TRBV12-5,CASGLWAGVTEQFF,TGTGCTAGTGGTTTGTGGGCAGGTGTGACTGAGCAGTTCTTC
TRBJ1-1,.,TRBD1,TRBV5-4,CASSLGGTGGSTEAFF,TGTGCCAGCAGCTTGGGAGGGACAGGGGGAAGTACTGAAGCTTTCTTT
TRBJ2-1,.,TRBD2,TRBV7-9,CASSSRIIPSGRSDEQFF,TGTGCCAGCAGCTCTCGGATCATACCTAGCGGGAGATCGGATGAGCAGTTCTTC
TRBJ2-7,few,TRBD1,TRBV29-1,CSVATQKGAPNEQYF,TGCAGCGTTGCCACCCAAAAGGGGGCTCCGAACGAGCAGTACTTC
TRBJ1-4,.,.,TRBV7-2,CASRTVGTNEKLFF,TGTGCCAGCAGGACTGTTGGAACTAATGAAAAACTGTTTTTT
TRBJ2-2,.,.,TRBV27,CASRPRPSRRAGELFF,TGTGCCAGCAGACCAAGACCGTCGAGGAGGGCCGGGGAGCTGTTTTTT
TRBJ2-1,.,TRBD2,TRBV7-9,CASTEGLDLNEQFF,TGTGCCAGCACCGAGGGACTAGACTTAAATGAGCAGTTCTTC
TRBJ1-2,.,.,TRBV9,CASSVGSGHNYGYTF,TGTGCCAGCAGCGTAGGGTCCGGACACAACTATGGCTACACCTTC
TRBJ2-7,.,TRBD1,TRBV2,CASKLSGQDHEQYF,TGTGCCAGCAAGTTGTCGGGACAGGATCACGAGCAGTACTTC
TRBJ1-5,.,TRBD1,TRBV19,CASNHRGSNQPQHF,TGTGCCAGTAACCACAGGGGAAGCAATCAGCCCCAGCATTTT
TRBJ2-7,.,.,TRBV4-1,CASSLTPSDLPYEQYF,TGCGCCAGCAGTCTCACCCCAAGCGACCTACCCTACGAGCAGTACTTC
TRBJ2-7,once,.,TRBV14,CASSRHRAYEQYF,TGTGCCAGCAGCCGCCACAGGGCGTACGAGCAGTACTTC
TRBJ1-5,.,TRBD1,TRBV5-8,CASSSGQGTNQPQHF,TGTGCCAGCAGCTCAGGACAGGGGACAAATCAGCCCCAGCATTTT
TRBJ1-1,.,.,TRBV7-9,CASSLPPGRAEAFF,TGTGCCAGCAGCTTACCCCCTGGTAGAGCTGAAGCTTTCTTT
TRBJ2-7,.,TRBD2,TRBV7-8,CASSLGGSGGFYEQYF,TGTGCCAGCAGCTTAGGGGGTAGCGGGGGTTTCTACGAGCAGTACTTC
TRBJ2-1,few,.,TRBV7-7,CASSVSWRDNEQFF,TGTGCCAGCAGTGTCAGTTGGAGAGACAATGAGCAGTTCTTC
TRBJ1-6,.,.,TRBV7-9,CASSSTGANNSPLHF,TGTGCCAGCAGCTCGACAGGAGCTAATAATTCACCCCTCCACTTT
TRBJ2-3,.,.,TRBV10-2,CASSEVQPLVPDTQYF,TGCGCCAGCAGCGAGGTCCAACCACTAGTGCCAGATACGCAGTATTTT
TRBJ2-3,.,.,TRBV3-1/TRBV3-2,CASSQAGYTQYF,TGTGCCAGCAGCCAAGCGGGGTATACGCAGTATTTT
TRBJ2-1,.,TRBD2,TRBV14,CASSQDPGGHNEQFF,TGTGCCAGCAGCCAAGATCCGGGAGGGCATAATGAGCAGTTCTTC
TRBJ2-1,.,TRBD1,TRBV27,CASSLTGQAKLFF,TGTGCCAGCAGTTTAACGGGACAGGCCAAACTGTTCTTC
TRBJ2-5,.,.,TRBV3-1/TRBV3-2,CASSLPASRGETQYF,TGTGCCAGCAGCCTACCGGCCTCGCGAGGGGAGACCCAGTACTTC
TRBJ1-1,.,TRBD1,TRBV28,CASSSKPGQGNTEAFF,TGTGCCAGCAGTTCCAAACCGGGACAGGGGAACACTGAAGCTTTCTTT
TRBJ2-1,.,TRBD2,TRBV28,CASIAPGTSGNNEQFF,TGTGCCAGCATCGCACCAGGGACTAGCGGGAATAATGAGCAGTTCTTC
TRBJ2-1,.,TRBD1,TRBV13,CASSLGGTGGFF,TGTGCCAGCAGCTTAGGGGGGACAGGCGGGTTCTTC
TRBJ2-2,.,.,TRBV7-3,CASSPRLSGELFF,TGTGCCAGCAGCCCCCGTTTGTCCGGGGAGCTGTTTTTT
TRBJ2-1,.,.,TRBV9,CASSEGTGTYNEQFF,TGTGCCAGCAGCGAGGGGACTGGAACCTACAATGAGCAGTTCTTC
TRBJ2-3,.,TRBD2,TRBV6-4,CASSDGLAGSDTQYF,TGTGCCAGCAGTGACGGCTTAGCGGGATCGGATACGCAGTATTTT
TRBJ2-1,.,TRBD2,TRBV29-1,CSHLRGSSYNEQFF,TGCAGCCATTTGCGGGGGAGCTCCTACAATGAGCAGTTCTTC
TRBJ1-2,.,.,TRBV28,CASSLIRLNYGYTF,TGTGCCAGCAGTTTGATCAGACTTAACTATGGCTACACCTTC
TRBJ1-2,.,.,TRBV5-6,CASSLTGNLAFYGYTF,TGTGCCAGCAGCTTGACAGGGAACTTAGCCTTCTATGGCTACACCTTC
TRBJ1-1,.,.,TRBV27,CASRTTVRGTEAFF,TGTGCCAGCAGGACGACAGTTAGAGGTACTGAAGCTTTCTTT
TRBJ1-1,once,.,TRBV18,CASSPNSMDTEAFF,TGTGCCAGCTCACCGAACAGTATGGACACTGAAGCTTTCTTT
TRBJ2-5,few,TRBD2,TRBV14,CASSQGLQGTQYF,TGTGCCAGCAGCCAGGGACTACAAGGGACCCAGTACTTC
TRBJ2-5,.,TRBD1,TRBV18,CASSSLGTGVVETQYF,TGTGCCAGCTCATCCCTCGGGACAGGGGTCGTAGAGACCCAGTACTTC
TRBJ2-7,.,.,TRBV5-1,CASRARGGERYEQYF,TGCGCCAGCCGCGCTAGGGGTGGGGAACGGTACGAGCAGTACTTC
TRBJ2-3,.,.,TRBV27,CASSRTPASTDTQYF,TGTGCCAGCAGCAGGACTCCCGCTAGCACAGATACGCAGTATTTT
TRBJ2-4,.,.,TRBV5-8,CASSKMGLLIEYF,TGTGCCAGCAGCAAGATGGGACTTCTCATCGAGTACTTC
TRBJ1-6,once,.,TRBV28,CASSVRTTNSPLHF,TGTGCCAGCAGCGTGAGGACAACGAATTCACCCCTCCACTTT
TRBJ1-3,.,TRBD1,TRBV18,CASSPKGTGIYTSGNTIYF,TGTGCCAGCTCACCAAAAGGGACAGGGATCTATACCTCTGGAAACACCATATATTTT
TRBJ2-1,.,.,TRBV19,CASSYGSPYNEQFF,TGTGCCAGTAGTTACGGGAGCCCCTACAATGAGCAGTTCTTC
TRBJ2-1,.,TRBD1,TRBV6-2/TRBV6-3,CASSSAGQGTHEQFF,TGTGCCAGCAGTTCGGCGGGACAGGGGACCCATGAGCAGTTCTTC
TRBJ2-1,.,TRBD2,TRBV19,CASKREAGGRSGGQFF,TGTGCCAGTAAGAGGGAAGCGGGAGGGCGGTCGGGTGGGCAGTTCTTC
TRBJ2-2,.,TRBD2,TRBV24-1,CATSDPGTSLYTGELFF,TGTGCCACCAGTGACCCTGGGACTAGCCTTTACACCGGGGAGCTGTTTTTT
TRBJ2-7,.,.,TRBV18,CASSPKAPGRLVNEQYF,TGTGCCAGCTCACCGAAAGCGCCAGGGAGGCTAGTAAACGAGCAGTACTTC
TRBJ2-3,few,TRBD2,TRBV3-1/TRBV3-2,CASSQGSSGRGRTNLNTDTQYF,TGTGCCAGCAGCCAAGGGTCGAGCGGGCGGGGGAGAACGAACCTAAACACAGATACGCAGTATTTT
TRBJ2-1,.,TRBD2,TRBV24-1,CATSDSKYLAGGTYNEQFF,TGTGCCACCAGTGATTCAAAATATTTAGCGGGAGGCACCTACAATGAGCAGTTCTTC
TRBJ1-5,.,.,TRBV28,CASSTPGENQPQHF,TGTGCCAGCAGTACCCCAGGGGAGAATCAGCCCCAGCATTTT